The 4 T cell receptor beta chains presented below share a single source sample, sequenced in a study of cytomegalovirus exposure and HLA in healthy donors. Both 60 Vbeta primers and 13 Jbeta primers went into the PCR. Profiled with immunoSEQ multiplex PCR; TCRdb holds only in-frame clones, not every one. This sample's table reports just over 150,000 clones. The sample consisted of PBMCs. The receptors stem from a woman aged 60-75 years in good health and CMV-seronegative.

About this clone: The sample has other DNA sequences that encode this CDR3 too. This chain uses TRBV5-1 with TRBJ1-2; 8 bases agree with TRBD1. This CDR3 spans 14 amino acids. Looked up from germline, CDR1 is SGHRS and CDR2 is YFSETQ. The V segment lost 0 bases and the J segment 2 bases; nucleotides outside the gene matches: 0. The CDR3 protein is CASSLGDRNYGYTF. The CDR3 nucleotides are TGCGCCAGCAGCTTGGGGGACAGGAACTATGGCTACACCTTC.

The rearrangement joins TRBV5-1 to TRBJ2-2; D not certain. Germline assignment: CDR1 SGHRS and CDR2 YFSETQ. V lost 0 bases and J lost 0, with 6 bases in between. This CDR3 comprises 15 residues. This CDR3 is CASSLVASNTGELFF. CDR3 in DNA: TGCGCCAGCAGCTTGGTGGCCTCGAACACCGGGGAGCTGTTTTTT.

The V call is TRBV18, the J call TRBJ1-3; no definite D call. CDR1 and CDR2 from the germline V gene are KGHSH and LQKENI. Trimming shortened V by 2 bases and J by 1 base, and 9 bases separated the two germline ends. The CDR3 is 15 residues long. The CDR3: CASSPYGVSGNTIYF. The CDR3 DNA reads TGTGCCAGCTCACCATACGGGGTTTCTGGAAACACCATATATTTT.

The gene calls are TRBV5-1 and TRBJ1-5, with D possibly being TRBD1 (5 bases). Looked up from germline, CDR1 is SGHRS and CDR2 is YFSETQ. Trimming took off 4 bases at V and 7 bases at J, with 15 bases between the two ends. The CDR3 has 14 residues. In DNA form, the CDR3 reads TGCGCCAGCAGCCCCCAGGGCCCTGGGCAGCCCCAGCATTTT. This sequence encodes CASSPQGPGQPQHF.